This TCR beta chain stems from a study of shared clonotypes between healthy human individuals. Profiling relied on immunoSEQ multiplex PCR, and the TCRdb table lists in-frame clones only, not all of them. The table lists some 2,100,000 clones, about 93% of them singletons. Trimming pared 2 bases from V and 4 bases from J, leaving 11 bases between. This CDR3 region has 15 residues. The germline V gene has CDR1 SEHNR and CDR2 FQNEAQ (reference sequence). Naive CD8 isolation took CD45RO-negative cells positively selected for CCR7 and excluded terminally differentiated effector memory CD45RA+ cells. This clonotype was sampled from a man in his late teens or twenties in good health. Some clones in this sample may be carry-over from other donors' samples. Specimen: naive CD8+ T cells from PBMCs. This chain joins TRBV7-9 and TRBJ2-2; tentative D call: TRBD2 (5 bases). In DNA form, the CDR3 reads TGTGCCAGCAGCTTAAGGGCTAGCCTCACCGGGGAGCTGTTTTTT. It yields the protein CASSLRASLTGELFF.